The 7 T cell receptor beta chains listed next were all sequenced from one sample in a study of cytomegalovirus exposure and HLA in healthy donors. The PCR was carried out with 60 Vbeta primers and 13 Jbeta primers. TCRdb keeps only in-frame clones here, not all; method: immunoSEQ multiplex PCR. The repertoire holds around 150,000 clones, about 80% seen once, with under 2.5% in the top ten. The sample was PBMCs. These receptors all stem from a man aged 50 or older in good health and CMV-seropositive.

The genes are TRBV9 and TRBJ1-2; 12 bases map to TRBD1. The V gene's germline CDR1 is SGDLS and CDR2 YYNGEE. V trimming: 0 bases; J trimming: 5 bases; junction bases outside the gene matches: 2. The CDR3 totals 15 residues. The DNA of the CDR3 is TGTGCCAGCAGCGTAGAGGGACAGGGGGCATATGGCTACACCTTC. Residues: CASSVEGQGAYGYTF.

The V and J genes are TRBV9 and TRBJ1-4; D ambiguous. CDR1 and CDR2 from the germline V gene are SGDLS and YYNGEE. This CDR3 contains 14 residues. Between the trimmed V and J ends, which lost 3 bases and 7 bases, there was a span of 13 bases. The CDR3 coding sequence is TGTGCCAGCAGCGGAGGGAGTTGGGGTGAAAAACTGTTTTTT. Translated: CASSGGSWGEKLFF. Together with reference TRBV9 and TRBJ1-4, the CDR3 gives the full variable domain: DSGVTQTPKHLITATGQRVTLRCSPRSGDLSVYWYQQSLDQGLQFLIQYYNGEERAKGNILERFSAQQFPDLHSELNLSSLELGDSALYFCASSGGSWGEKLFFGSGTQLSVL.

This clone was detected once. The J gene is TRBJ2-7, the V gene TRBV5-5; D possibly corresponds to TRBD1 (6 bases). Looked up from germline, CDR1 is SGHKS and CDR2 is YYEKEE (reference sequence). V was pared by 0 bases and J by 1 base, with 8 bases between. The CDR3 spans 14 residues. CDR3 sequence reads: CASSLGQASYEQYF. Written as DNA, the CDR3 is TGTGCCAGCAGCTTGGGACAGGCGTCCTACGAGCAGTACTTC.

This clone was observed a few times. The rearrangement joins TRBV5-4 to TRBJ1-2, with TRBD1 matching 7 bases. J was trimmed by 4 bases and V by 5 bases; bases with no gene match: 8. This CDR3 is 14 amino acids long. Germline V gives CDR1 SGHNT, CDR2 YYREEE (reference sequence). CDR3 sequence reads: CASRPQGFGYGYTF. In DNA form, the CDR3 reads TGTGCCAGCAGGCCACAGGGGTTTGGCTATGGCTACACCTTC.

The chain recombines TRBV6-1 with TRBJ2-3; D is unclear. With 1 base removed from V and 10 bases from J, the gap between germline ends came to 21 bases. Germline V gene sequence: CDR1 MNHNS, CDR2 SASEGT. There are 16 residues in the CDR3. The CDR3 sequence is CASSEGWAPTQRSQYF. DNA for the CDR3: TGTGCCAGCAGTGAAGGCTGGGCGCCCACCCAACGGTCGCAGTATTTT.

This clone was recorded a few times. The gene calls are TRBV28 and TRBJ2-7; 11 bases match TRBD1. The CDR3 is 15 residues long. Trimming cost V 6 bases and J 0 bases; bases outside gene matches: 4. Germline CDR1 is MDHEN and CDR2 is SYDVKM. This CDR3 is CASSPGQGVSYEQYF. CDR3 DNA sequence: TGTGCCAGCAGCCCGGGACAGGGGGTCTCCTACGAGCAGTACTTC.

The rearrangement links TRBV19 to TRBJ1-2; perhaps TRBD1 as D (5 bases). The CDR3 spans 14 residues. V lost 1 base and J lost 6, with 12 bases in between. Per germline, CDR1 LNHDA and CDR2 SQIVND (reference sequence). Here the CDR3 DNA reads TGTGCCAGTAGTATAGGTTCGGGCAGGGATGGCTACACCTTC. The encoded protein is CASSIGSGRDGYTF.